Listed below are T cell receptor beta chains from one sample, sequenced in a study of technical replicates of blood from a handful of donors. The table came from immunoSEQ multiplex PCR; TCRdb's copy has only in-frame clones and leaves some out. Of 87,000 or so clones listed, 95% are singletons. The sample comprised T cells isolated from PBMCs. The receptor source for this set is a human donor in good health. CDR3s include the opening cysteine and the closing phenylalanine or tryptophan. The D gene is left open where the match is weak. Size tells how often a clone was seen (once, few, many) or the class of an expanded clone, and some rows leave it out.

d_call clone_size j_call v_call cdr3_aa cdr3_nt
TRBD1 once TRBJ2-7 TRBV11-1 CASSFSTGGLYEQYF TGTGCCAGCAGCTTTTCGACAGGGGGCCTTTACGAGCAGTACTTC
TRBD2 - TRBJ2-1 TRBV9 CASSVVAGEYNEQFF TGTGCCAGCAGCGTAGTAGCGGGAGAGTACAATGAGCAGTTCTTC
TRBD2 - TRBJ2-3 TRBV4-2 CASSHTLVREVTDTQYF TGTGCCAGCAGCCATACCTTGGTGCGGGAGGTAACAGATACGCAGTATTTT
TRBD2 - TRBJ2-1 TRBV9 CASSLSGLAGVHNEQFF TGTGCCAGCAGCCTATCGGGACTAGCGGGAGTACACAATGAGCAGTTCTTC
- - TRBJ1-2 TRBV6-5 CASSSGYGYTF TGTGCCAGCTCCTCAGGCTATGGCTACACCTTC
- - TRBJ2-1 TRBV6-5 CASSRQDGSYNEQFF TGTGCCAGCAGTCGTCAGGATGGCTCCTACAATGAGCAGTTCTTC
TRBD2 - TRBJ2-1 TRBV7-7 CASSVGTSGPYNEQFF TGTGCCAGCAGCGTTGGGACTAGCGGGCCTTACAATGAGCAGTTCTTC
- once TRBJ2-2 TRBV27 CASSLSTGTGELFF TGTGCCAGCAGTTTATCCACAGGGACCGGGGAGCTGTTTTTT
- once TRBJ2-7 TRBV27 CASSPSPRGEQYF TGTGCCAGCAGTCCGTCCCCAAGAGGCGAGCAGTACTTC
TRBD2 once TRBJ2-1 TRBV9 CASSGGGLAGNEQFF TGTGCCAGCAGCGGGGGGGGACTAGCGGGCAATGAGCAGTTCTTC
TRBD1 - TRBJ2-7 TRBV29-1 CSVTHPGQGYVNEQYF TGCAGCGTTACCCACCCGGGACAGGGGTATGTGAACGAGCAGTACTTC
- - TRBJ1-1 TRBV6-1 CASSNRDTEAFF TGTGCCAGCAGTAACCGAGACACTGAAGCTTTCTTT
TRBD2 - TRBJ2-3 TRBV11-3 CASSSRTSGRTDTQYF TGTGCCAGCAGTTCCAGGACTAGCGGGAGAACAGATACGCAGTATTTT
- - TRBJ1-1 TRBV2 CATSRSEAFF TGTGCCACCTCAAGGAGTGAAGCTTTCTTT
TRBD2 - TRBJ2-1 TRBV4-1 CASSQEERELDNEQFF TGCGCCAGCAGCCAAGAGGAGCGGGAGCTGGACAATGAGCAGTTCTTC
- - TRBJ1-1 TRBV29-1 CSVGKQGTEAFF TGCAGCGTGGGGAAACAGGGCACTGAAGCTTTCTTT
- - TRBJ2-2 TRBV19 CASLTYYTGELFF TGTGCCAGTCTTACCTACTATACCGGGGAGCTGTTTTTT
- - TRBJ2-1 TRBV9 CASSVAIAGRNEQFF TGTGCCAGCAGCGTAGCTATAGCAGGGCGGAATGAGCAGTTCTTC
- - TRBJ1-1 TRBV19 CATRRGGNTEAFF TGTGCCACCAGAAGGGGGGGAAACACTGAAGCTTTCTTT
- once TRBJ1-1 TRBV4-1 CASSQKQGTEAFF TGCGCCAGCAGCCAAAAACAGGGCACTGAAGCTTTCTTT
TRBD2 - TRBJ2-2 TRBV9 CASSVSTSGGHTGELFF TGTGCCAGCAGCGTCTCGACTAGCGGGGGCCACACCGGGGAGCTGTTTTTT
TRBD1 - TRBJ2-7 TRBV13 CASSFLASWGQGNNEQYF TGTGCCAGCAGCTTTTTGGCATCCTGGGGACAGGGAAACAACGAGCAGTACTTC
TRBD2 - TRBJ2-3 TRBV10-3 CAARTSGGTDTQYF TGTGCCGCCAGGACTAGCGGGGGAACAGATACGCAGTATTTT
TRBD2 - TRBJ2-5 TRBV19 CASSGTSGGETQYF TGTGCCAGTAGTGGGACTAGCGGGGGGGAGACCCAGTACTTC
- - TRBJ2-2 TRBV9 CASSPTTTGELFF TGTGCCAGCAGCCCGACAACCACCGGGGAGCTGTTTTTT
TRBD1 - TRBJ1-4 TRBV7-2 CASSEGQGAHEKLFF TGTGCCAGCAGCGAGGGACAGGGGGCGCATGAAAAACTGTTTTTT
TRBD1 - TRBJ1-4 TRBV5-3 CARTYRGANEEKLFF TGTGCCAGAACCTACAGGGGGGCTAATGAAGAAAAACTGTTTTTT
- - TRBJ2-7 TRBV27 CAAGGGFLYEQYF TGTGCCGCCGGAGGTGGGTTTCTCTACGAGCAGTACTTC
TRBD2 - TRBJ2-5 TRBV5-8 CASSLQRGGLETQYF TGTGCCAGCAGCTTGCAGCGGGGGGGTCTGGAGACCCAGTACTTC
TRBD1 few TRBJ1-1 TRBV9 CASSVGRGEAFF TGTGCCAGCAGCGTAGGCAGGGGGGAAGCTTTCTTT
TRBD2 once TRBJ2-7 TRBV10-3 CAISMPRTGLASYEQYF TGTGCCATCAGCATGCCGAGGACAGGACTAGCGTCTTACGAGCAGTACTTC
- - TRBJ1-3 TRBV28 CASTAGGQNTIYF TGTGCCAGCACCGCGGGAGGTCAAAACACCATATATTTT
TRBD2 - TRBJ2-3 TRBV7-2 CASSPTSARIDTDTQYF TGTGCCAGCAGCCCTACTAGCGCCCGTATCGACACAGATACGCAGTATTTT
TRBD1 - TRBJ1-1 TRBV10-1 CASAMGTGYMNTEAFF TGCGCCAGCGCTATGGGGACAGGGTATATGAACACTGAAGCTTTCTTT
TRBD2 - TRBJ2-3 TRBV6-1 CASSGRLAGRSGTTDTQYF TGTGCCAGCAGTGGAAGACTAGCGGGGAGGAGTGGGACGACAGATACGCAGTATTTT
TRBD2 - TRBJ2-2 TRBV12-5 CASGARGGTIGTGELFF TGTGCTAGTGGTGCCCGGGGGGGCACTATAGGCACCGGGGAGCTGTTTTTT
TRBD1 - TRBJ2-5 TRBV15 CATSGIQGAPSETQYF TGTGCCACCAGCGGGATTCAGGGGGCTCCATCGGAGACCCAGTACTTC
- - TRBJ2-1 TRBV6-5 CASTTTPFIYNEQFF TGTGCCAGCACCACGACTCCCTTCATTTACAATGAGCAGTTCTTC
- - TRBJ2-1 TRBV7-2 CASSLGGEGNEQFF TGTGCCAGCAGCTTAGGTGGAGAGGGCAATGAGCAGTTCTTC
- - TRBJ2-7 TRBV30 CAWSPRPYEQYF TGTGCCTGGAGTCCCCGTCCCTACGAGCAGTACTTC
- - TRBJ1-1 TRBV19 CASSFLSTEAFF TGTGCCAGTAGTTTCCTGAGCACTGAAGCTTTCTTT
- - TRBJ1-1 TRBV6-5 CASSSGNTEAFF TGTGCCAGCAGTAGCGGGAACACTGAAGCTTTCTTT
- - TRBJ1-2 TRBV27 CASSLSPGLNGYTF TGTGCCAGCAGTTTATCGCCCGGACTAAATGGCTACACCTTC
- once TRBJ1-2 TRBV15 CATSRESNANGYTF TGTGCCACCAGCAGAGAATCAAATGCTAATGGCTACACCTTC
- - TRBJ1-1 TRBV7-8 CASSLGESTEAFF TGTGCCAGCAGCTTAGGGGAGTCCACTGAAGCTTTCTTT
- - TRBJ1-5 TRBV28 CASSFVRQTNQPQHF TGTGCCAGCAGTTTTGTGCGGCAGACCAATCAGCCCCAGCATTTT
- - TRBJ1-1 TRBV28 CASSSLGEGTEAFF TGTGCCAGCAGTTCTCTAGGGGAAGGAACTGAAGCTTTCTTT
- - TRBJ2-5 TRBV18 CASSPMGALKETQYF TGTGCCAGCTCTCCAATGGGAGCGCTCAAAGAGACCCAGTACTTC